Listed here is a single T cell receptor (beta chain). What it recognizes is unknown. V shed 5 bases and J shed 2 bases, with 9 bases lying between them. The CDR3 runs 13 residues. Germline V gene sequence: CDR1 SGHVS, CDR2 FQNEAQ. This sample is drawn from a study of cytomegalovirus exposure and HLA in healthy donors. Overall study context: Around 76% of a few hundred genotyped donors fell in the Caucasian-associated ancestry cluster. Findings of the study overall: Cytomegalovirus association was assigned to over 150 TCR beta chains. Available immune exposure information was restricted to CMV serostatus only.

The PCR contained 60 Vbeta and 13 Jbeta primers. Assay used: immunoSEQ multiplex PCR; TCRdb lists only in-frame clones, some missing. The repertoire has about 130,000 clones, about two thirds of them found once; the top ten carry over 2%. The sequence came from an older woman in good health and CMV-seropositive. Sequenced sample: PBMCs. V usage is TRBV7-8 and J usage is TRBJ1-1; tentatively, D is TRBD1 (6 bases). CDR3 nucleotides: TGTGCCAGCAGCGCACAGGGTAACACTGAAGCTTTCTTT. Translating gives CASSAQGNTEAFF.